This TCR beta chain was sequenced during a study of blood T cell repertoires in COVID-19. On the study more broadly: The United States, Italy and Spain supplied acute and convalescent COVID-19 samples. From T cells, B-cell-depleted T cells, or PBMCs came the material, which was cDNA or gDNA.

As originally analysed: It was from reference gene primer amplification that nucleated cell counts were estimated. The table came from immunoSEQ multiplex PCR; TCRdb's copy has only in-frame clones and leaves some out. V and J calls and clone size are copied from that table; D and trimming were computed from the DNA. The sample carries approximately 200,000 clones, 80% to 85% recorded once. Enrollment of patients from Seattle took place during active infection, with longitudinal follow-up. V lost 3 bases and J 1 base, leaving 11 bases between the germline ends. There are 15 residues in the CDR3. The germline V gene has CDR1 KGHSH and CDR2 LQKENI.

The sequence derives from a woman older than 75 with COVID-19, enrolled during active disease. The sequencing input was peripheral blood. The gene calls are TRBV18 and TRBJ2-3; TRBD2 is a possible D gene (6 bases). The CDR3 DNA is TGTGCCAGCTCACCTACCTGGGGGGGCACAGATACGCAGTATTTT. It translates to CASSPTWGGTDTQYF.